Sequencing of this TCR beta chain was carried out in a study of T cells expressing NK-cell markers. Across the whole study: The eight sequenced donors comprised seven who were HCMV-seropositive and one who was seronegative.

Comment on this clonotype: Antigen unknown.

This CDR3 comprises 14 residues. Germline V gene data show CDR1 as SGHTA and CDR2 as FQGTGA. TCRdb reprocessed the 5' RACE reads; each CDR3 protein has one entry and no DNA is given. The specimen's table records 350,000 to 500,000 distinct CDR3 sequences. Study-level results: It is unclear if expanded NKG2C-expressing clones target HCMV antigens.

The chain carries TRBV7-3 and TRBJ2-1; the D gene TCRdb calls, TRBD1, cannot be checked with no DNA. What was sequenced was blood T cells: a sorted CD56 or NKG2C T cell subset, CD4+ or CD8+ T cells, or bulk PBMC T cells (not recorded which). This TCR was sampled from a woman aged 18 to 75 in good health. The CDR3 sequence is CASSLGPLVHEQFF.